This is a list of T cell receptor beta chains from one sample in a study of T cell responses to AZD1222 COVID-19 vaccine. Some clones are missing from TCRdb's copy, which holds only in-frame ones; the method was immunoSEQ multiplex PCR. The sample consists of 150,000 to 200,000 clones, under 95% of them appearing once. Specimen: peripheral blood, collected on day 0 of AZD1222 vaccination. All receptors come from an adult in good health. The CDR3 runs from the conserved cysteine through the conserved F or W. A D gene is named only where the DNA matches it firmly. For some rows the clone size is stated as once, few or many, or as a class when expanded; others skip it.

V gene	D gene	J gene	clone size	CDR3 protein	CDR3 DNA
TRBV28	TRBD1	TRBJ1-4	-	CASSEQGAGNEKLFF	TGTGCCAGCAGTGAACAGGGGGCCGGGAATGAAAAACTGTTTTTT
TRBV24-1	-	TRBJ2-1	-	CATSDTSASSYNEQFF	TGTGCCACCAGTGATACCAGCGCCAGCTCCTACAATGAGCAGTTCTTC
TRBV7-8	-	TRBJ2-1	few	CASIQRADLSYNEQFF	TGTGCCAGCATCCAAAGGGCGGATCTCTCCTACAATGAGCAGTTCTTC
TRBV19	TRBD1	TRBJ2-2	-	CASRSGGDTGELFF	TGTGCCAGTAGATCAGGGGGCGACACCGGGGAGCTGTTTTTT
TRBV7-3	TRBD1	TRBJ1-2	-	CASSLEGAGAMGYTF	TGTGCCAGCAGCTTGGAGGGGGCAGGAGCTATGGGCTACACCTTC
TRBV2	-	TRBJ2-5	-	CASSWSQETQYF	TGTGCCAGTAGCTGGTCCCAAGAGACCCAGTACTTC
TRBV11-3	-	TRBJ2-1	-	CASSLGANNEQFF	TGTGCCAGCAGCTTAGGTGCTAACAATGAGCAGTTCTTC
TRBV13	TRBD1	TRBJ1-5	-	CASSHGTGTQPQHF	TGTGCCAGCAGCCACGGGACAGGGACGCAGCCCCAGCATTTT
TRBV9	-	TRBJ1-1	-	CASSVSGMNTEAFF	TGTGCCAGCAGCGTGTCAGGGATGAACACTGAAGCTTTCTTT
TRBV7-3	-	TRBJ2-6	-	CASSLSPPRGISGANVLTF	TGTGCCAGCAGCTTATCCCCTCCTAGAGGGATCTCTGGGGCCAACGTCCTGACTTTC
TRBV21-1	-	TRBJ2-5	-	CASSKGGSGATQYF	TGTGCCAGCAGCAAAGGTGGGTCAGGAGCGACCCAGTACTTC
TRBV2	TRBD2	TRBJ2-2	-	CASSEILREFGGELFF	TGTGCCAGCAGTGAAATCCTGCGGGAGTTCGGCGGGGAGCTGTTTTTT
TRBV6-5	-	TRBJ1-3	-	CASSTTGGTIYF	TGTGCCAGCAGTACAACCGGCGGCACCATATATTTT
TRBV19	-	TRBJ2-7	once	CASSRDLYSYEQYF	TGTGCCAGTAGTAGGGATTTATACTCCTACGAGCAGTACTTC
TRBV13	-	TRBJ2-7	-	CASSLGRMNEQYF	TGTGCCAGCAGCTTAGGTCGGATGAACGAGCAGTACTTC
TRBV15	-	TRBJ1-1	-	CATSRDSGGTEAFF	TGTGCCACCAGCAGAGATTCGGGAGGCACTGAAGCTTTCTTT
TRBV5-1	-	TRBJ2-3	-	CASSTLGSGGDTQYF	TGCGCCAGCTCTACACTAGGTAGCGGTGGAGATACGCAGTATTTT
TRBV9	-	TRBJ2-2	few	CASSGSGTPNTGELFF	TGTGCCAGCAGCGGCTCCGGGACCCCGAACACCGGGGAGCTGTTTTTT
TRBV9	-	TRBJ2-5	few	CASSVRSGGGGAPGTQYF	TGTGCCAGCAGCGTCAGGTCGGGTGGCGGTGGGGCTCCGGGGACCCAGTACTTC
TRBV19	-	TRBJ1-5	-	CASSIEYAQPQHF	TGTGCCAGTAGTATAGAGTATGCTCAGCCCCAGCATTTT
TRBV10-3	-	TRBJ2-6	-	CAIAPGRGGPSGANVLTF	TGTGCCATCGCGCCAGGCAGGGGGGGCCCATCTGGGGCCAACGTCCTGACTTTC
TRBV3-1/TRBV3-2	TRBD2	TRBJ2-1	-	CASSQGTSGRSGEQFF	TGTGCCAGCAGCCAAGGAACTAGCGGGAGGTCCGGCGAGCAGTTCTTC
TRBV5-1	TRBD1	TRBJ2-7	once	CASSWDRDVQYF	TGCGCCAGCAGCTGGGACAGGGACGTGCAGTACTTC
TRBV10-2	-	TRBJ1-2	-	CASSDGGGFGYTF	TGCGCCAGCAGTGATGGGGGGGGGTTCGGCTACACCTTC
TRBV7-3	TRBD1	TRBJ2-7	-	CASSPDREDEQYF	TGTGCCAGCAGCCCGGACAGGGAGGACGAGCAGTACTTC
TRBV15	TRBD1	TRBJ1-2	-	CATSRDLGGLLGGYTF	TGTGCCACCAGCAGAGATTTAGGGGGCCTTCTAGGCGGCTACACCTTC
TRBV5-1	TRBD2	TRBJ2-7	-	CASRKGPAGGLYEQYF	TGCGCCAGCCGCAAAGGCCCAGCGGGAGGGTTATACGAGCAGTACTTC
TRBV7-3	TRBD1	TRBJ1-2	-	CASSSGQGTGYTF	TGTGCCAGCAGCTCGGGACAGGGCACCGGCTACACCTTC
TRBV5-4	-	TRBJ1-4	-	CASSSGFPGNEKLFF	TGTGCCAGCAGCTCAGGGTTCCCGGGGAATGAAAAACTGTTTTTT
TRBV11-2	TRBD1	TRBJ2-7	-	CASSLRGPTYEQYF	TGTGCCAGCAGCTTAAGGGGGCCCACCTACGAGCAGTACTTC
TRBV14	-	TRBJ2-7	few	CASKGYYDEQYF	TGTGCCAGCAAAGGGTATTACGACGAGCAGTACTTC
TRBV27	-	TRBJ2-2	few	CASSFAPNTGELFF	TGTGCCAGCAGTTTTGCCCCGAACACCGGGGAGCTGTTTTTT
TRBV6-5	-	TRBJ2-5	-	CASSRDGGTQYF	TGTGCCAGCAGCAGGGACGGAGGGACCCAGTACTTC
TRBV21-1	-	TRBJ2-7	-	CASSRPGRVYEQYF	TGTGCCAGCTCCCGACCAGGAAGGGTCTACGAGCAGTACTTC
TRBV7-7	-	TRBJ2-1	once	CASSLSQNNEQFF	TGTGCTAGCAGCTTAAGCCAGAACAATGAGCAGTTCTTC
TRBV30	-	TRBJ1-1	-	CAWSVRMNTEAFF	TGTGCCTGGAGTGTTAGAATGAACACTGAAGCTTTCTTT
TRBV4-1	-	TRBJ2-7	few	CASSQDISYEQYF	TGCGCCAGCAGCCAAGATATAAGTTACGAGCAGTACTTC
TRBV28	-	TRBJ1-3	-	CASSSYGGENTIYF	TGTGCCAGCAGTTCTTACGGGGGGGAAAACACCATATATTTT
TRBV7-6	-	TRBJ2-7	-	CASSPSLGYEQYF	TGTGCCAGCAGCCCCAGTCTCGGTTACGAGCAGTACTTC
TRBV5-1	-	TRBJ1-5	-	CASSLGPSDQPQHF	TGCGCCAGCAGCTTAGGGCCCTCCGATCAGCCCCAGCATTTT
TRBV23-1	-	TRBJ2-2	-	CASSNLGEPIGELFF	TGCGCCAGCAGTAACTTAGGGGAACCCATCGGGGAGCTGTTTTTT
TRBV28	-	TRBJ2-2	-	CASSPRRVGTGELFF	TGTGCCAGCAGCCCACGGCGGGTTGGCACCGGGGAGCTGTTTTTT
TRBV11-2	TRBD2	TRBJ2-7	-	CASSFTGTSGRRGEQYF	TGTGCCAGCAGCTTCACCGGGACTAGCGGGAGAAGGGGCGAGCAGTACTTC
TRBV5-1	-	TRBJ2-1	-	CASSMVGYNEQFF	TGCGCCAGCAGCATGGTGGGGTACAATGAGCAGTTCTTC